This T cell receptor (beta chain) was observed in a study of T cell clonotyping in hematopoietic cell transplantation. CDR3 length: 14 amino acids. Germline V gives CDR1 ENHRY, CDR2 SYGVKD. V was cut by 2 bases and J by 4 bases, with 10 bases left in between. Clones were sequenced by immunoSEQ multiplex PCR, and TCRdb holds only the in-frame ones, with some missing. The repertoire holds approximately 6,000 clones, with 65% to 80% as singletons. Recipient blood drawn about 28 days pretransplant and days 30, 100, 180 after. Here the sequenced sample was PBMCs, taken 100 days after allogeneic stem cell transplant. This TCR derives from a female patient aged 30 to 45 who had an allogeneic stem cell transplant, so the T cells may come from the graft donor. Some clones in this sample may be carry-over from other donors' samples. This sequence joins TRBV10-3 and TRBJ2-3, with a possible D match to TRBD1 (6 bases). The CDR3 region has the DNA TGTGCCATCAGTGAGCCAAGGACAGCAGATACGCAGTATTTT. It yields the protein CAISEPRTADTQYF.